The 16 T cell receptor beta chains listed next were all sequenced from one sample in a study of T cell repertoires in cytomegalovirus infection. TCRdb reanalysed the reads using MiXCR and keeps one entry per CDR3 protein. The profile shows 510,000 or so distinct CDR3 sequences, 26% of them singletons. Material for sequencing was PBMCs. Source of these receptors: a human donor in good health (CMV status not recorded). Some clones in this sample may be carry-over from other donors' samples.

About this clonotype itself: The junction and the germline gene differ at one end; a read error may be behind it. The chain joins TRBV11-2 to TRBJ1-5, with TRBD1 matching over 9 bases. Germline lookup yields CDR1 SGHAT and CDR2 FQNNGV. The length of the CDR3 is 12 residues. The CDR3, as DNA: TGTGCCAGCAGCCTGTCTCTGGGACAGGGAGCTTTT. Translated, it gives CASSLSLGQGAF.

This clonotype has ten or more counts. The genes are TRBV7-2 and TRBJ1-2; TRBD1 might be the D (6 bases). There are 14 residues in the CDR3. Germline-derived CDR1 and CDR2 are SGHTA and FQGNSA. The V and J ends lost 5 bases and 5 bases respectively, with 15 bases between them. CDR3 amino acids: CASSEAGQLYGYTF. The CDR3 coding sequence is TGTGCCAGCAGCGAAGCGGGACAATTGTATGGCTACACCTTC.

Here the CDR3 DNA reads TGCGCCAGCAGCCCTAGACAGGGGACCGGGGAGCTGTTTTTT. Its translation: CASSPRQGTGELFF. The chain combines TRBV4-1 with TRBJ2-2, with 8 bases identical to TRBD1. The CDR3 covers 14 residues. V shed 4 bases and J 5 bases; nucleotides not matched to a gene: 3. Germline values: CDR1 MGHRA, CDR2 YSYEKL.

The chain couples TRBV29-1 to TRBJ2-3, with 13 positions matching TRBD2. V was pared by 6 bases and J by 0 bases, with 3 bases of the junction left unmatched. The germline CDR1 and CDR2 sequences are SQVTM and ANQGSEA. This CDR3 is 15 amino acids long. The CDR3 loop reads CSVGTSGASTDTQYF. In DNA form, the CDR3 reads TGCAGCGTCGGGACTAGCGGGGCTAGCACAGATACGCAGTATTTT.

The chain is built from TRBV9 and TRBJ1-4; D possibly corresponds to TRBD1 (5 bases). CDR3 length: 16 residues. The germline gives CDR1 SGDLS, CDR2 YYNGEE. The V gene lost 3 bases and the J gene lost 5 bases, with 17 bases spanning the gap. The CDR3 DNA follows: TGTGCCAGCAGCGCGGGGAGGTTGGGGCGGAATGAAAAACTGTTTTTT. Amino acids: CASSAGRLGRNEKLFF.

V usage is TRBV12-3 or TRBV12-4 and J usage is TRBJ2-6, with D perhaps TRBD1 or TRBD2 (6 bases each). The CDR3 runs to 15 residues. V lost 7 bases and J lost 1, with 11 bases in between. CDR3 amino acids: CASTRGLSGANVLTF. In DNA, the CDR3 is TGTGCCAGCACCCGGGGGCTATCTGGGGCCAACGTCCTGACTTTC.

This clonotype was counted at least ten times. The CDR3 is CASSLLAGGPEDTQYF. The CDR3 DNA follows: TGTGCCAGCAGCCTCTTAGCGGGAGGGCCAGAAGATACGCAGTATTTT. V gene TRBV7-6 combines with J gene TRBJ2-3; 11 bases match TRBD2. The ends lost 5 bases at V and 5 bases at J; junction bases unmatched: 9. This CDR3 contains 16 residues. Germline CDR1 and CDR2: SGHVS and FNYEAQ.

This clonotype was counted only a few times. CDR3 residues: CASSYSLQGWELFF. CDR3 bases: TGTGCCAGCAGTTACTCCTTACAGGGCTGGGAGCTGTTTTTT. The chain carries TRBV6-2 or TRBV6-3 and TRBJ2-2; maybe TRBD1 (6 bases). The germline CDR1 and CDR2 sequences are MNHEY and SVGEGT. V was cut by 0 bases and J by 9 bases, with 11 bases left in between. There are 14 residues in the CDR3.

A few counts support this clonotype. This rearrangement joins TRBV12-3 or TRBV12-4 to TRBJ2-1; D possibly corresponds to TRBD2 (7 bases). The length of the CDR3 is 13 residues. V lost 3 bases and J 10 bases, leaving 13 bases between the germline ends. The CDR3, as DNA: TGTGCCAGCAGTTTGGGGGGGGCATGGGAGCAGTTCTTC. As protein: CASSLGGAWEQFF.

Turning to this clonotype: One end of the junction varies from germline; a read error may be responsible. The chain recombines TRBV23-1 with TRBJ2-1; no reliable D call. TRBV23-1 is noted as an ORF with a role that remains uncertain. The length of the CDR3 is 12 residues. The CDR3 spells CASSQSQDLILF. The CDR3 DNA reads as TGCGCCAGCAGTCAATCGCAGGACCTTATTCTCTTC.

This clonotype has more than one count but fewer than ten. The chain combines TRBV4-1 with TRBJ2-5; D may be TRBD2 (6 bases). With 0 bases removed from V and 3 bases from J, the gap between germline ends came to 17 bases. Germline CDR1 reads MGHRA; CDR2 reads YSYEKL. The CDR3 length is 17 residues. CDR3 in DNA: TGCGCCAGCAGCCAAGATATGGGATCGGGAGTGAAAGAGACCCAGTACTTC. As protein: CASSQDMGSGVKETQYF.

There are many counts of this clonotype. The gene calls are TRBV6-2 or TRBV6-3 and TRBJ2-7; 12 nucleotides line up with TRBD1. In germline, CDR1 is MNHEY, CDR2 SVGEGT. CDR3 size: 13 residues. With 10 bases clipped from V and 4 bases from J, the junction kept 5 bases outside the gene matches. In nucleotides, the CDR3 is TGTGCCACGTGGGGACAGGGGGCTTACGAGCAGTACTTC. This sequence encodes CATWGQGAYEQYF.

This clonotype was counted between two and nine times. This chain joins TRBV18 and TRBJ1-2; D unresolved. Germline CDR1 is KGHSH and CDR2 is LQKENI. The CDR3 is 14 residues long. Between the trimmed V and J ends, which lost 8 bases and 1 base, there was a span of 14 bases. CDR3 nucleotides: TGTGCCAGCGCGGAGGAGTCCCTTAACTATGGCTACACCTTC. This sequence encodes CASAEESLNYGYTF.

This clonotype was detected only a few times. The gene calls are TRBV5-6 and TRBJ1-2, with D tentatively TRBD1 (6 bases). V gave up 4 bases and J gave up 7 bases, with 20 bases separating them. Germline assignment: CDR1 SGHDT and CDR2 YYEEEE. The CDR3 has 15 amino acids. CDR3 region: CASSPSLGGTAGYTF. Here the CDR3 DNA reads TGTGCCAGCAGCCCCTCCCTCGGGGGCACGGCTGGCTACACCTTC.

The CDR3 protein is CASSPWTPSSYNEQFF. CDR3 in DNA: TGTGCCAGCAGCCCATGGACACCAAGCTCCTACAATGAGCAGTTCTTC. The chain has TRBV7-9 and TRBJ2-1; D may be TRBD1 (5 bases). CDR1 SEHNR and CDR2 FQNEAQ come from the germline V gene (reference sequence). V dropped 5 bases and J dropped 0 bases, with 14 bases sitting between them. CDR3 size: 16 residues.

The rearrangement joins TRBV19 to TRBJ2-3; D gene uncertain. This CDR3 has 12 residues. The germline V and J ends were trimmed by 8 bases and 6 bases, with 12 bases remaining between them. CDR1 is LNHDA, CDR2 SQIVND, per germline (reference sequence). The CDR3 loop is CASATLRDTQYF. Here the CDR3 DNA reads TGTGCCAGTGCTACCCTCCGGGATACGCAGTATTTT.